The entry below describes one TCR beta chain. The sample originates from a study of blood T cell repertoires in COVID-19. The wider study: Donors in the United States, Italy and Spain gave samples during acute or convalescent COVID-19.

J gave up 4 bases and V 5 bases, and 14 bases lay outside the gene matches. The CDR3 loop spans 17 amino acids. CDR1 is MNHEY and CDR2 is SMNVEV in the germline V gene (reference sequence). Libraries were prepared by immunoSEQ multiplex PCR; TCRdb keeps only in-frame clonotypes and omits some of them. The data show some 200,000 clones, 70% to 90% seen once. V gene TRBV27 combines with J gene TRBJ2-7; the match to TRBD2 covers 10 bases. Sequenced: peripheral blood. The TCR was taken from a man aged 55 to 70 with active or convalescent COVID-19. CDR3 in amino acids: CASSPSWGAGGRYEQYF. The CDR3 DNA is TGTGCCAGCAGTCCCTCCTGGGGAGCGGGGGGGCGATACGAGCAGTACTTC.